This T cell receptor (beta chain) was sequenced for a study of CD8+ T cells in alopecia areata. Study details: Tofacitinib lasted 6 to 18 months, then 6 months off drug. Study-wide results and caveats: During tofacitinib treatment, many expanded lesional clones remained in scalp and blood. Affected scalp, especially in alopecia totalis/universalis, had a higher clonality than normal scalp did. Scalp clonality and expanded CD8+ clones among the top 100 fell significantly with tofacitinib.

The authors extracted RNA and reverse transcribed it into cDNA as the sequencing template. The method was immunoSEQ multiplex PCR; TCRdb's version includes in-frame clones alone and lacks a portion of them. Of 170,000 or so clones listed, under 60% are singletons. Remarks on this clone: Its antigen remains unidentified.

Indicated treatment: oral pan-JAK inhibitor, 5-10 mg twice daily. The sequence was obtained from a human donor with alopecia areata. The sequences come from CD8+ T cells sorted from blood, collected at week 24, from a patient treated with tofacitinib.

CDR3 bases: TGTGCTAGTGGTTTGGTAAGAGGGGCGACCTACGAGCAGTACTTC. It codes for CASGLVRGATYEQYF. The J gene is TRBJ2-7, the V gene TRBV12-5; TRBD1 or TRBD2 may be the D gene (5 bases each). The V and J ends lost 0 bases and 2 bases respectively, with 11 bases between them. The CDR3 length is 15 residues. Germline values: CDR1 LGHNT, CDR2 FRNRAP.